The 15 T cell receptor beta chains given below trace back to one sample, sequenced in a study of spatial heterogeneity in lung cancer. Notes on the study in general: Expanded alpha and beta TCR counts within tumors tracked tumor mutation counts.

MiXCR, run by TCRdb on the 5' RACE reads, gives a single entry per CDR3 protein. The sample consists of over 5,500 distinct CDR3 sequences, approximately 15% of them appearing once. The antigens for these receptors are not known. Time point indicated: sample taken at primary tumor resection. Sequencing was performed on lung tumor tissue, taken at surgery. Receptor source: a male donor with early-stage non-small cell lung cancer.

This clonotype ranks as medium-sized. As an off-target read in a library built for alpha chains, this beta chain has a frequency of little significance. CDR3 DNA: TGTGCCAGCAGCGAACCGGGACTAGCGGGGAATGAGCAGTTCTTC. This gives the protein CASSEPGLAGNEQFF. The chain is built from TRBV11-2 and TRBJ2-1, with 13 bases identical to TRBD2. Unmatched junction bases numbered 5, after V lost 5 bases and J lost 7 bases. The CDR3 length is 15 residues. The germline V gene has CDR1 SGHAT and CDR2 FQNNGV.

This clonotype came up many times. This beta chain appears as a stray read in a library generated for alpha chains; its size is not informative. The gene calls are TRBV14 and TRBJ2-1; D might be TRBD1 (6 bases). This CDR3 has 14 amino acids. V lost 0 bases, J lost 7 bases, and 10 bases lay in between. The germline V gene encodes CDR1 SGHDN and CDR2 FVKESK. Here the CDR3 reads CASSQELQGNEQFF. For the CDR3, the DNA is TGTGCCAGCAGCCAAGAACTACAGGGAAATGAGCAGTTCTTC.

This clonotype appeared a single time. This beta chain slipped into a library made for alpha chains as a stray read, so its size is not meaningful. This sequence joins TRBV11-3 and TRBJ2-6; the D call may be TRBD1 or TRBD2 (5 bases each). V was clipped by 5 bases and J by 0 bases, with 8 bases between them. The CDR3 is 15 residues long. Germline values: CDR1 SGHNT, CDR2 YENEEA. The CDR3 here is CASSRGDSGANVLTF. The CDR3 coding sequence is TGTGCCAGCAGCCGAGGGGACTCTGGGGCCAACGTCCTGACTTTC.

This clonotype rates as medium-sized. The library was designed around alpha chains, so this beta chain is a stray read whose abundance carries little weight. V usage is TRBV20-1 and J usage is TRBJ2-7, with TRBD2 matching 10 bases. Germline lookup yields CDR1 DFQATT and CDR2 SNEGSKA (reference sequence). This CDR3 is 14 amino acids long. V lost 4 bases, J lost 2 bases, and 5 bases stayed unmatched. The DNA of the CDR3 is TGCAGTGCTATTAGGACTAGCGGAACCTACGAGCAGTACTTC. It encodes CSAIRTSGTYEQYF.

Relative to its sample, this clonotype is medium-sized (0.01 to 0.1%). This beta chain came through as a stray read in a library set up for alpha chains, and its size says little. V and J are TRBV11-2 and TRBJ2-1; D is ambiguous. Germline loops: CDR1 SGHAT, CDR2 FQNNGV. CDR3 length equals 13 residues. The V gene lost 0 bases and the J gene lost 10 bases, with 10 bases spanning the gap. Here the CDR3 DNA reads TGTGCCAGCAGCTTAGATCTAACACTCGAGCAGTTCTTC. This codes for CASSLDLTLEQFF.

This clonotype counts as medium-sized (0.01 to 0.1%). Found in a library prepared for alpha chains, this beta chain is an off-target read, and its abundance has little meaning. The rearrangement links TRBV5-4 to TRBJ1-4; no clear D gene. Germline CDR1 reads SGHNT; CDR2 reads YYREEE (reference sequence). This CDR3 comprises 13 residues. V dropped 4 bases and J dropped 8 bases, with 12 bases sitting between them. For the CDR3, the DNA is TGTGCCAGCAGCAACCGTGGACGGGAAAAACTGTTTTTT. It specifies CASSNRGREKLFF.

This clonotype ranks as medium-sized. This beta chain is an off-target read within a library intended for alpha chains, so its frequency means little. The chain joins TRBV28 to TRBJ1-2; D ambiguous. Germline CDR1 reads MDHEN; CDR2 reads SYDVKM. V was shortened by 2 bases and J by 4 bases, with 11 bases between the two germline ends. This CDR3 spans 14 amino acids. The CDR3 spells CASSLRQGFYGYTF. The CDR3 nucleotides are TGTGCCAGCAGTTTACGTCAAGGATTCTATGGCTACACCTTC.

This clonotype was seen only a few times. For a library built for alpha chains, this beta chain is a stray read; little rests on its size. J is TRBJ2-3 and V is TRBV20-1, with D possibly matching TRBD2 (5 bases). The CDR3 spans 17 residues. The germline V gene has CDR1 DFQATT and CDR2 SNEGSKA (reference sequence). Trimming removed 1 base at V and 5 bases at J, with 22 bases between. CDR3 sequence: CSARGRGTSSPRDTQYF. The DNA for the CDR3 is TGCAGTGCTAGAGGTCGGGGAACCAGCTCCCCACGAGATACGCAGTATTTT.

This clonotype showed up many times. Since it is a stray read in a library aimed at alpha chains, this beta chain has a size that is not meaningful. The DNA of the CDR3 is TGCGCCAGCAGCTCGGACAGGGGGACGGAGACCCAGTACTTC. It specifies CASSSDRGTETQYF. The chain carries TRBV5-1 and TRBJ2-5; 10 bases line up with TRBD1. Unmatched junction bases numbered 4, after V lost 3 bases and J lost 5 bases. The CDR3 has 14 residues. Germline CDR1 is SGHRS and CDR2 is YFSETQ.

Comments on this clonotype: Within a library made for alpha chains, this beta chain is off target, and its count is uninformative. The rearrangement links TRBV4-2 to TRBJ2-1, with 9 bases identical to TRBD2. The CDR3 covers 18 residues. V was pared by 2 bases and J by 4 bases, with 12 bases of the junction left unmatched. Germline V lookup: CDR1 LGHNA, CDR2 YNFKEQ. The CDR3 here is CASSQQGGLAGSYNEQFF. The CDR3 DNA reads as TGTGCCAGCAGCCAACAGGGCGGCCTAGCGGGGAGTTACAATGAGCAGTTCTTC.

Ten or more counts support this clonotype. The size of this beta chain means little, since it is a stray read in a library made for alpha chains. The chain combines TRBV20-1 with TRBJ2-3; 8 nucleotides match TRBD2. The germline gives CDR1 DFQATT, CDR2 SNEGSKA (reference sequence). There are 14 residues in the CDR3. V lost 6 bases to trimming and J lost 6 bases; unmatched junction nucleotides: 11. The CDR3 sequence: CSARRSGRADTQYF. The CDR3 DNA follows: TGCAGTGCCCGACGCAGCGGGAGAGCGGATACGCAGTATTTT.

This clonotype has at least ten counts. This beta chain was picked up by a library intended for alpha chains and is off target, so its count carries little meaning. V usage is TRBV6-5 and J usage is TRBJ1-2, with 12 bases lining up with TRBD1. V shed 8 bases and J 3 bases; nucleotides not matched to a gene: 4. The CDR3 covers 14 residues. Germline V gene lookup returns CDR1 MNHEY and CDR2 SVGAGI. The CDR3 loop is CASGGTGGDYGYTF. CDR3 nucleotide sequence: TGTGCCAGCGGCGGGACAGGGGGCGACTATGGCTACACCTTC.

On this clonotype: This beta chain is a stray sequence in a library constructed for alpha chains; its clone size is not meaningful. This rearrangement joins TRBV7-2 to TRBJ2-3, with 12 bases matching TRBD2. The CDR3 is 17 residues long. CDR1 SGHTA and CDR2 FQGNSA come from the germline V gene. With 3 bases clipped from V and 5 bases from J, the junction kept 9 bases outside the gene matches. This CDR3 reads CASSFGPSGGAGDTQYF. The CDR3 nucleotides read TGTGCCAGCAGCTTCGGACCTAGCGGGGGGGCAGGAGATACGCAGTATTTT.

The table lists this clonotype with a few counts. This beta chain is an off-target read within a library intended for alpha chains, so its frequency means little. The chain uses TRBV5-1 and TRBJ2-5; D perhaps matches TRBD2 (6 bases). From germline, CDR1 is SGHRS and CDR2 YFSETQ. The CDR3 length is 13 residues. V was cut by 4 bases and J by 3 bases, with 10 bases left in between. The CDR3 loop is CASSPGGEETQYF. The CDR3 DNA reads TGCGCCAGCAGCCCGGGCGGGGAAGAGACCCAGTACTTC.

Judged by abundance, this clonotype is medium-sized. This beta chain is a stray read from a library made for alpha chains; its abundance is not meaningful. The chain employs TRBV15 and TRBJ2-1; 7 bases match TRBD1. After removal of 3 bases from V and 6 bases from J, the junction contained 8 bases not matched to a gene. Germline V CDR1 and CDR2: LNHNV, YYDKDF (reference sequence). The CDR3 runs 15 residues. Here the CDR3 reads CATSRQGQSTNEQFF. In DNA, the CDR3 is TGTGCCACCAGCAGGCAGGGACAGTCCACCAATGAGCAGTTCTTC.